A single sample is the source of the 28 T cell receptor beta chains below, sequenced in a study of OX40 agonist ivuxolimab in advanced cancers. TCRdb's table, derived via immunoSEQ multiplex PCR, lists solely in-frame clones and lacks some. The sample carries some 64,000 clones, 80% to 90% recorded once. Sequenced here: CD4+ or CD8+ T cells sorted from blood, sampled in a trial of the OX40 agonist ivuxolimab. These receptor sequences come from an adult with an advanced solid tumor such as melanoma, head and neck, liver or kidney cancer.

The V call is TRBV6-5, the J call TRBJ2-7; 7 nucleotides agree with TRBD1. With 6 bases clipped from V and 4 bases from J, the junction kept 9 bases outside the gene matches. Germline CDR1 MNHEY, CDR2 SVGAGI. The CDR3 is 14 residues long. The DNA of the CDR3 is TGTGCCAGCAGCTCTATCGACAGGGTTTACGAGCAGTACTTC. It is translated as CASSSIDRVYEQYF.

The gene calls are TRBV18 and TRBJ2-7; 8 bases match TRBD1. Germline-derived CDR1 and CDR2 are KGHSH and LQKENI. The ends lost 1 base at V and 0 bases at J; junction bases unmatched: 2. This CDR3 spans 15 amino acids. CDR3 loop: CASSPQTGDSYEQYF. CDR3 sequence (DNA): TGTGCCAGCTCACCACAGACAGGGGACTCCTACGAGCAGTACTTC. Complete variable domain (other parts from reference TRBV18 and TRBJ2-7): NAGVMQNPRHLVRRRGQEARLRCSPMKGHSHVYWYRQLPEEGLKFMVYLQKENIIDESGMPKERFSAEFPKEGPSILRIQQVVRGDSAAYFCASSPQTGDSYEQYFGPGTRLTVT.

This chain uses TRBV6-5 with TRBJ2-1, with 9 bases that match TRBD1. This CDR3 is 14 amino acids long. The trim removed 2 bases at V and 8 bases at J, leaving 4 bases unmatched. Per germline, CDR1 MNHEY and CDR2 SVGAGI. The CDR3 coding sequence is TGTGCCAGCAGTTACCCGACAGGGGGTTATGAGCAGTTCTTC. It encodes CASSYPTGGYEQFF.

The genes are TRBV7-2 and TRBJ2-7, with 13 bases aligning to TRBD2. Germline trimming cut 3 bases from V and 3 bases from J; bases unmatched to any gene: 2. CDR1 and CDR2 (germline): SGHTA, FQGNSA. The CDR3 runs to 15 residues. The CDR3 loop reads CASSFGTSGNYEQYF. CDR3 DNA sequence: TGTGCCAGCAGCTTTGGGACTAGCGGGAACTACGAGCAGTACTTC.

This chain joins TRBV18 and TRBJ1-1, with TRBD1 as a possible D gene (5 bases). Trimming left V 5 bases short and J 3 bases short, with 13 bases between. This CDR3 spans 14 amino acids. CDR1 is KGHSH and CDR2 is LQKENI in the germline V gene. This CDR3 is CASSLGLRDTEAFF. The CDR3 DNA is TGTGCCAGCTCATTGGGACTCAGGGACACTGAAGCTTTCTTT.

The chain carries TRBV12-5 and TRBJ2-7; 8 positions agree with TRBD2. This CDR3 is built from 13 residues. The ends lost 2 bases at V and 6 bases at J; junction bases unmatched: 3. The germline gives CDR1 LGHNT, CDR2 FRNRAP. CDR3 region: CASGLLAGGEQYF. CDR3 sequence (DNA): TGTGCTAGTGGTTTGTTGGCGGGAGGCGAGCAGTACTTC. The full variable domain, in which reference TRBV12-5 and TRBJ2-7 provide the parts outside the CDR3, is DARVTQTPRHKVTEMGQEVTMRCQPILGHNTVFWYRQTMMQGLELLAYFRNRAPLDDSGMPKDRFSAEMPDATLATLKIQPSEPRDSAVYFCASGLLAGGEQYFGPGTRLTVT.

This chain links TRBV7-9 with TRBJ2-1; tentatively, D is TRBD2 (6 bases). There are 14 residues in the CDR3. Germline V CDR1 and CDR2: SEHNR, FQNEAQ (reference sequence). V shed 5 bases and J shed 0 bases, with 8 bases lying between them. The CDR3 bases are TGTGCCAGCAGCCTGACTAGCTCCTACAATGAGCAGTTCTTC. This sequence encodes CASSLTSSYNEQFF.

This chain links TRBV18 with TRBJ2-7; TRBD2 matches 8 bases. Germline V lookup: CDR1 KGHSH, CDR2 LQKENI. The CDR3 contains 14 residues. The junction had 1 base not matched to a gene; V was cut back by 3 bases and J by 0 bases. The CDR3 DNA follows: TGTGCCAGCTCACCGGGACTAGGCTCCTACGAGCAGTACTTC. Translating gives CASSPGLGSYEQYF.

The chain uses TRBV5-1 and TRBJ2-2; 14 bases align to TRBD2. V was clipped by 4 bases and J by 5 bases; unmatched bases: 4. In germline, CDR1 is SGHRS, CDR2 YFSETQ. The CDR3 covers 16 residues. CDR3 bases: TGCGCCAGCAGCCCAGGACTAGCGGGAGGAACCGGGGAGCTGTTTTTT. Translating it yields CASSPGLAGGTGELFF.

This sequence joins TRBV7-9 and TRBJ2-1, with TRBD2 matching 10 bases. Losses at the gene ends were 3 bases for V and 4 bases for J; bases not matched to a gene: 6. Per the germline V gene, CDR1 is SEHNR and CDR2 is FQNEAQ (reference sequence). CDR3 length: 16 residues. CDR3 bases: TGTGCCAGCAGCTTCAAGCGGGGGGGCCCATACAATGAGCAGTTCTTC. Its protein is CASSFKRGGPYNEQFF.

The chain couples TRBV10-3 to TRBJ2-3, with no clear D. Germline CDR1 ENHRY, CDR2 SYGVKD. V was trimmed by 0 bases and J by 0 bases, leaving 10 bases between them. CDR3 length: 16 amino acids. The CDR3 spells CAISESWGYSTDTQYF. In DNA, the CDR3 is TGTGCCATCAGTGAGTCTTGGGGATATAGCACAGATACGCAGTATTTT.

This chain uses TRBV7-9 with TRBJ2-7, with D uncertain. The CDR3 runs 12 residues. Germline V gene sequence: CDR1 SEHNR, CDR2 FQNEAQ (reference sequence). V shed 3 bases and J shed 4 bases, with 7 bases lying between them. The CDR3 here is CASSFIIYEQYF. The CDR3 DNA follows: TGTGCCAGCAGCTTTATCATATACGAGCAGTACTTC.

The V call is TRBV21-1, the J call TRBJ2-5; the D segment call TRBD2 is taken from the table without a DNA check. TRBV21-1 is designated a pseudogene. The CDR3 has 16 residues. The CDR3 DNA follows: TGTGCCAGCAGCTGTCATTCTAGCGGGAGCGGGGAGACCCAGTACTTC. It specifies CASSCHSSGSGETQYF.

The chain carries TRBV5-1 and TRBJ2-7; D unresolved. V shed 0 bases and J shed 0 bases, with 7 bases lying between them. This CDR3 has 14 residues. Germline values: CDR1 SGHRS, CDR2 YFSETQ. CDR3 sequence (DNA): TGCGCCAGCAGCTTGGGCGGAAACTCCTACGAGCAGTACTTC. Protein product: CASSLGGNSYEQYF.

This chain connects TRBV27 to TRBJ2-7; D is possibly TRBD1 (7 bases). CDR3 size: 15 residues. Trimming removed 6 bases at V and 3 bases at J, with 18 bases between. Germline lookup yields CDR1 MNHEY and CDR2 SMNVEV (reference sequence). The CDR3 DNA reads TGTGCCAGCAGGTTTTACAGGGGAGGATTCTACGAGCAGTACTTC. Its protein is CASRFYRGGFYEQYF.

The rearrangement links TRBV19 to TRBJ1-5, with D perhaps TRBD1 (6 bases). Germline V gene data show CDR1 as LNHDA and CDR2 as SQIVND (reference sequence). The CDR3 consists of 15 residues. Trimming removed 2 bases from V and 1 base from J, with 9 bases in between. Here the CDR3 reads CASSIRGVSNQPQHF. Here the CDR3 DNA reads TGTGCCAGTAGTATAAGGGGGGTGAGCAATCAGCCCCAGCATTTT.

This chain connects TRBV6-6 to TRBJ1-3, with 8 positions matching TRBD1. CDR1 MNHNY and CDR2 SVGAGI come from the germline V gene (reference sequence). This CDR3 contains 16 residues. V shed 0 bases and J 2 bases; nucleotides not matched to a gene: 3. The CDR3, as DNA: TGTGCCAGCAGTTACTCGGCAGGGGGCACTGGAAACACCATATATTTT. Amino acids: CASSYSAGGTGNTIYF.

The CDR3 region has the DNA TGCAGCGTTACGCCGCGAAGAAACACTGAAGCTTTCTTT. Translation: CSVTPRRNTEAFF. The V call is TRBV29-1, the J call TRBJ1-1; D remains ambiguous. Germline V lookup: CDR1 SQVTM, CDR2 ANQGSEA. This CDR3 region has 13 residues. The V and J ends lost 5 bases and 2 bases respectively, with 12 bases between them.

This clone occurred many times. V and J are TRBV2 and TRBJ2-7; D unclear. The CDR3 is 15 amino acids. Germline CDR1 and CDR2: SNHLY and FYNNEI. The ends were cut back, 1 base at V and 0 bases at J, with 10 bases in the middle. The CDR3 sequence is CASSEVHVSSYEQYF. CDR3 bases: TGTGCCAGCAGTGAAGTCCACGTGAGCTCCTACGAGCAGTACTTC.

This clone appeared once. This chain joins TRBV28 and TRBJ2-3, with D possibly being TRBD2 (6 bases). The CDR3 covers 16 residues. Germline V CDR1 and CDR2: MDHEN, SYDVKM. V was shortened by 4 bases and J by 2 bases, with 16 bases between the two germline ends. The chain's CDR3 is CASSSSGLYFTDTQYF. The CDR3 DNA reads TGTGCCAGCAGTTCATCGGGACTTTACTTCACAGATACGCAGTATTTT.

The chain links TRBV5-1 to TRBJ2-7; 12 nucleotides match TRBD2. The CDR3 totals 15 residues. The germline CDR1 and CDR2 sequences are SGHRS and YFSETQ. The trim removed 4 bases at V and 0 bases at J, leaving 2 bases unmatched. The CDR3 DNA sequence: TGCGCCAGCAGCCAGGGACTAGCGGGCTCCTACGAGCAGTACTTC. This encodes CASSQGLAGSYEQYF. Filled out from reference TRBV5-1 and TRBJ2-7, the complete variable domain reads KAGVTQTPRYLIKTRGQQVTLSCSPISGHRSVSWYQQTPGQGLQFLFEYFSETQRNKGNFPGRFSGRQFSNSRSEMNVSTLELGDSALYLCASSQGLAGSYEQYFGPGTRLTVT.

This chain joins TRBV30 and TRBJ1-1; D is uncertain. Between the trimmed V and J ends, which lost 2 bases and 0 bases, there was a span of 7 bases. The CDR3 contains 13 residues. Germline V gene lookup returns CDR1 GTSNPN and CDR2 SVGIG (reference sequence). The CDR3 loop is CAWSPELNTEAFF. CDR3 in DNA: TGTGCCTGGAGTCCAGAATTGAACACTGAAGCTTTCTTT.

V and J are TRBV5-4 and TRBJ2-3; either TRBD1 or TRBD2 may fit D (6 bases each). Trimming cost V 0 bases and J 4 bases, with 12 bases left between them. This CDR3 is built from 15 residues. Germline V lookup: CDR1 SGHNT, CDR2 YYREEE (reference sequence). The CDR3 sequence is CASSLVTGGADTQYF. In nucleotides, the CDR3 is TGTGCCAGCAGCTTGGTGACAGGCGGGGCAGATACGCAGTATTTT. The variable domain in full, with the rest retrieved from reference TRBV5-4 and TRBJ2-3, is ETGVTQSPTHLIKTRGQQVTLRCSSQSGHNTVSWYQQALGQGPQFIFQYYREEENGRGNFPPRFSGLQFPNYSSELNVNALELDDSALYLCASSLVTGGADTQYFGPGTRLTVL.

The chain links TRBV30 to TRBJ1-1; maybe TRBD1 (6 bases). V gave up 3 bases and J gave up 4 bases, with 21 bases separating them. This CDR3 has 16 residues. The germline CDR1 and CDR2 sequences are GTSNPN and SVGIG (reference sequence). CDR3: CAWSANRGAGGTEAFF. The CDR3 nucleotides read TGTGCCTGGAGCGCCAATAGGGGGGCGGGGGGCACTGAAGCTTTCTTT.

This clone has more than one count but fewer than ten. The chain joins TRBV27 to TRBJ1-2; 8 bases map to TRBD1. J lost 2 bases, V lost 6 bases, and 11 bases had no gene match. CDR1 is MNHEY and CDR2 is SMNVEV in the germline V gene (reference sequence). The CDR3 sequence is 16 residues long. CDR3 sequence: CASSLTRPGGNYGYTF. CDR3 in DNA: TGTGCCAGCAGCCTTACACGTCCAGGGGGCAACTATGGCTACACCTTC.

The chain employs TRBV12-5 and TRBJ1-1, with TRBD1 matching over 8 bases. The CDR3 runs 17 residues. V shed 0 bases and J 4 bases; nucleotides not matched to a gene: 10. Germline CDR1 LGHNT, CDR2 FRNRAP. As DNA, the CDR3 is TGTGCTAGTGGTTTGGTCGGACAGGGAGGTCAGGTCACTGAAGCTTTCTTT. Encoded protein: CASGLVGQGGQVTEAFF.

V and J are TRBV5-1 and TRBJ1-2; D gene unclear. CDR3 size: 13 residues. Looked up from germline, CDR1 is SGHRS and CDR2 is YFSETQ. V was trimmed by 6 bases and J by 5 bases, leaving 14 bases between them. The CDR3 loop reads CASTPVGGYGYTF. For the CDR3, the DNA is TGCGCCAGCACCCCCGTGGGTGGATATGGCTACACCTTC.

DNA of the CDR3: TGTGCCACCAGCAGAGTCAGACAGGGCAATCAGCCCCAGCATTTT. As protein: CATSRVRQGNQPQHF. The rearrangement uses TRBV15 and TRBJ1-5, with a weak D call TRBD1 (6 bases). The CDR3 length is 15 residues. The germline CDR1 and CDR2 sequences are LNHNV and YYDKDF (reference sequence). The V and J ends lost 1 base and 2 bases respectively, with 9 bases between them.